The following is a T cell receptor (beta chain) sequence with its context. This specimen comes from a study of blood T cell repertoires in COVID-19. Across the whole study: Whether acute or convalescent, the COVID-19 samples came from the United States, Italy and Spain. PBMCs, B-cell-depleted T cells, or T cells were the source of the cDNA or gDNA that made up the material.

CDR1 is SGHAT and CDR2 is FQNNGV in the germline V gene. V was shortened by 6 bases and J by 7 bases, with 15 bases between the two germline ends. This CDR3 is 13 amino acids long. TCRdb's copy holds only in-frame clones and misses some; the assay was immunoSEQ multiplex PCR. This table has fewer than 500,000 clones, about 85% appearing once. Participants came from around 25 US areas, aged about 18 to 100 years. Clinical history as reported by participants underpinned cohort assignment. The receptor was derived from a woman between 18 and 29 years old with acute COVID-19. The sample was PBMCs or T cells enriched from blood (not recorded which). The V and J genes are TRBV11-2 and TRBJ1-1, with D possibly matching TRBD1 (5 bases). CDR3 coding DNA: TGTGCCAGCAGTTACACAGGCTGGGGTGAAGCTTTCTTT. It specifies CASSYTGWGEAFF.